These 14 T cell receptor beta chains share one sample of origin, sequenced in a study of blood T cells in healthy people across ages. A J-beta primer mix and a sample-barcoded 5' primer were used in a second PCR of roughly 6 to 11 cycles. TCRdb called the 5' RACE reads again in MiXCR, with one record for every CDR3 protein. Of about 640,000 distinct CDR3 sequences in the sample, about 30% were seen once. The sequenced sample consisted of blood. These receptors were collected from a woman of 80 years or more in good health.

The chain recombines TRBV9 with TRBJ1-4; D uncertain. V dropped 0 bases and J dropped 8 bases, with 14 bases sitting between them. The CDR3 extends over 15 amino acids. Looked up from germline, CDR1 is SGDLS and CDR2 is YYNGEE. The CDR3 spells CASSVGTGNGEKLFF. In DNA, the CDR3 is TGTGCCAGCAGCGTAGGAACGGGGAACGGGGAAAAACTGTTTTTT.

The rearrangement joins TRBV7-3 to TRBJ2-1; D is possibly TRBD2 (5 bases). The last part of the DNA fits TRBJ2-7 better; the J call may be wrong. This CDR3 has 14 residues. Germline CDR1 SGHTA, CDR2 FQGTGA. This chain's CDR3 is CASSLVGSGNEQYF. The CDR3, as DNA: TGTGCCAGCAGCCTCGTGGGCTCGGGGAATGAGCAGTACTTC.

The rearrangement joins TRBV7-2 to TRBJ1-1, with a tentative D call TRBD1 (5 bases). This CDR3 has 15 amino acids. V gave up 3 bases and J gave up 0 bases, with 11 bases separating them. Germline assignment: CDR1 SGHTA and CDR2 FQGNSA. The chain's CDR3 is CASSLVGRMNTEAFF. CDR3 nucleotide sequence: TGTGCCAGCAGCTTGGTGGGACGGATGAACACTGAAGCTTTCTTT.

This clonotype was counted ten times or more. The chain is built from TRBV20-1 and TRBJ2-5; D might be TRBD1 (6 bases). V was cut by 0 bases and J by 7 bases, with 12 bases left in between. This CDR3 is 13 amino acids long. The germline V gene has CDR1 DFQATT and CDR2 SNEGSKA (reference sequence). This CDR3 reads CSAREGAQGTQYF. The CDR3 DNA sequence: TGCAGTGCTAGAGAGGGGGCCCAGGGGACCCAGTACTTC.

This clonotype was seen repeatedly, ten times or more. The chain uses TRBV4-2 and TRBJ2-3; D not resolved. The CDR3 is 14 amino acids. Trimming stripped 1 base from V and 1 base from J, with 6 bases between. Germline V gene lookup returns CDR1 LGHNA and CDR2 YNFKEQ. The CDR3 DNA is TGTGCCAGCAGCCAAGCCGAGGGCACAGATACGCAGTATTTT. It specifies CASSQAEGTDTQYF.

This chain joins TRBV9 and TRBJ2-2; D unclear. V lost 0 bases and J lost 4, with 4 bases in between. Per the germline V gene, CDR1 is SGDLS and CDR2 is YYNGEE. This CDR3 is built from 13 residues. The CDR3 nucleotides read TGTGCCAGCAGCGTAGGGGTCACCGGGGAGCTGTTTTTT. Translation gives CASSVGVTGELFF.

A word on this clonotype: An end of the junction does not agree with germline; a read error may underlie this. The rearrangement links TRBV11-2 to TRBJ2-5; the match to TRBD2 covers 15 bases. Per germline, CDR1 SGHAT and CDR2 FQNNGV. The CDR3 sequence is 15 residues long. CDR3 loop: CVSRNGLAGGETQYF. CDR3 DNA: TGTGTCAGCAGAAACGGACTAGCGGGGGGGGAGACCCAGTACTTC.

Details on this clonotype: Since a much larger clone is just one base distant, this may be a read error. DNA for the CDR3: TGTGCCAGCAGCCAAGAGCTGGCCACCCGAGCTGGCTACACCTTC. It is translated as CASSQELATRAGYTF. The chain uses TRBV4-2 and TRBJ1-2; D remains unclear. From germline, CDR1 is LGHNA and CDR2 YNFKEQ. Trimming stripped 0 bases from V and 7 bases from J, with 15 bases between. CDR3 length equals 15 residues.

Ten or more counts support this clonotype. This chain uses TRBV20-1 with TRBJ2-1, with a weak D call TRBD2 (5 bases). Germline CDR1 is DFQATT and CDR2 is SNEGSKA (reference sequence). The ends were cut back, 0 bases at V and 6 bases at J, with 15 bases in the middle. CDR3 length: 15 residues. CDR3 bases: TGCAGTGCTAGAGATCCCCCACCCCGGGGCAATGAGCAGTTCTTC. Its translation is CSARDPPPRGNEQFF.

The V and J genes are TRBV20-1 and TRBJ2-4, with 13 bases matching TRBD2. Germline V gives CDR1 DFQATT, CDR2 SNEGSKA (reference sequence). The junction had 10 bases not matched to a gene; V was cut back by 4 bases and J by 13 bases. The CDR3 runs to 14 residues. CDR3 residues: CSAKGLAGNSEQYF. As DNA, the CDR3 is TGCAGTGCTAAGGGACTAGCGGGGAACAGTGAGCAGTACTTC.

The J gene is TRBJ2-2, the V gene TRBV10-3; D not resolved. Germline V gene sequence: CDR1 ENHRY, CDR2 SYGVKD. This CDR3 contains 15 residues. V lost 4 bases and J lost 0, with 9 bases in between. The CDR3: CAISGDLANTGELFF. The CDR3 coding sequence is TGTGCCATCAGTGGGGATCTCGCGAACACCGGGGAGCTGTTTTTT.

The chain carries TRBV24-1 and TRBJ2-3; 7 positions agree with TRBD2. J gave up 4 bases and V 7 bases, and 7 bases lay outside the gene matches. CDR3 length equals 14 residues. The V gene's germline CDR1 is KGHDR and CDR2 SFDVKD. For the CDR3, the DNA is TGTGCCACCAGCCGGCGGGGGAGGGCAGATACGCAGTATTTT. Protein: CATSRRGRADTQYF.

A remark on this clonotype: One end of the junction fails to match germline, which may point to a read error. The chain employs TRBV25-1 and TRBJ2-2, with a weak D call TRBD1 (6 bases). Germline-derived CDR1 and CDR2 are MGHDK and SYGVNS. The CDR3 runs 13 residues. CDR3 protein: CASTGVGTGELFF. In DNA form, the CDR3 reads TGTGCCAGCACAGGGGTGGGCACCGGGGAACTGTTTTTT.

The chain links TRBV15 to TRBJ2-2; D might be TRBD2 (7 bases). V lost 4 bases and J lost 2, with 14 bases in between. Germline V gene sequence: CDR1 LNHNV, CDR2 YYDKDF (reference sequence). The CDR3 extends over 16 amino acids. The CDR3 DNA follows: TGTGCCACCAGCATTATCGGGGGGCCCAACACCGGGGAGCTGTTTTTT. Amino acid sequence: CATSIIGGPNTGELFF.